A few counts support the clone carrying this T cell receptor beta chain. Its antigen is as yet unknown. This sample is drawn from a study of T cells after yellow fever vaccination. The study, taken as a whole, reports: Post-booster samples contained most primary-vaccination clones (about 95% CD4, about 90% CD8).

TCRdb re-analysed the 5' RACE reads in MiXCR, keeping a single row per CDR3 protein. Counted here are roughly 60,000 distinct CDR3 sequences, approximately 6.5% occurring once; the ten biggest clones make up about 40%. The sample here was CD8+ T cells sorted from PBMCs, taken on the day of the first yellow fever vaccination. The sequence came from a man younger than 35 who received the YFV17D yellow fever vaccine.

The CDR3 protein is CSVEVAGLGETQYF. The DNA of the CDR3 is TGCAGCGTTGAGGTAGCGGGGCTCGGGGAGACCCAGTACTTC. The chain couples TRBV29-1 to TRBJ2-5, with 8 bases identical to TRBD2. Trimming at V came to 3 bases and at J to 5 bases, leaving 8 bases not matched to a gene. This CDR3 has 14 residues. In germline, CDR1 is SQVTM, CDR2 ANQGSEA.